The 6 T cell receptor beta chains listed next were all sequenced from one sample in a study of shared clonotypes between healthy human individuals. Generated by immunoSEQ multiplex PCR, the TCRdb table keeps only in-frame clones and is missing some. Among roughly 2 million clones, around 95% were seen once, and the ten largest hold roughly 0.13%. Specimen: naive CD4+ T cells sorted from blood. Subset indicated: CD45RA+ positively selected. These TCRs come from a man aged 18 to 35 in good health.

This chain joins TRBV2 and TRBJ2-3; 12 bases match TRBD2. The CDR3 contains 15 residues. Trimming took 8 bases from V and 1 from J; bases not matched to a gene: 4. The germline V gene has CDR1 SNHLY and CDR2 FYNNEI. This CDR3 reads CASQRLAGGTDTQYF. In DNA form, the CDR3 reads TGTGCCAGCCAAAGACTAGCGGGGGGCACAGATACGCAGTATTTT.

This chain joins TRBV14 and TRBJ2-2; 8 nucleotides line up with TRBD1. Unmatched junction bases numbered 8, after V lost 5 bases and J lost 6 bases. CDR3 size: 15 residues. Germline CDR1 SGHDN, CDR2 FVKESK. CDR3 DNA sequence: TGTGCCAGCAGCAGGACAGGGTGGACTCCCGGGGAGCTGTTTTTT. Protein product: CASSRTGWTPGELFF.

This clone has just one count. The chain carries TRBV7-9 and TRBJ2-3; 13 bases are a match to TRBD2. V trimming: 7 bases; J trimming: 11 bases; junction bases outside the gene matches: 12. CDR1 is SEHNR and CDR2 is FQNEAQ in the germline V gene (reference sequence). This CDR3 comprises 15 residues. The CDR3 spells CASTRTGTSGKVQYF. CDR3 DNA: TGTGCCAGCACCCGGACCGGGACTAGCGGGAAGGTGCAGTATTTT.

The chain recombines TRBV9 with TRBJ1-1; no firm D call. The CDR3 is made up of 14 amino acids. V lost 7 bases to trimming and J lost 1 base, with 14 bases between them. The V gene's germline CDR1 is SGDLS and CDR2 YYNGEE. This CDR3 reads CASGPNVGNTEAFF. In nucleotides, the CDR3 is TGTGCCAGCGGCCCCAACGTGGGGAACACTGAAGCTTTCTTT.

The rearrangement joins TRBV10-3 to TRBJ1-2, with a weak D call TRBD1 (6 bases). V was cut by 3 bases and J by 0 bases, with 11 bases left in between. This CDR3 has 15 amino acids. Germline V CDR1 and CDR2: ENHRY, SYGVKD. CDR3 sequence reads: CAISDLTGTNYGYTF. The CDR3 DNA reads as TGTGCCATCAGTGATTTGACAGGCACTAACTATGGCTACACCTTC.

This rearrangement joins TRBV2 to TRBJ1-5, with a tentative D call TRBD1 (5 bases). The CDR3 runs to 13 residues. CDR1 is SNHLY and CDR2 is FYNNEI in the germline V gene. V shed 8 bases and J shed 7 bases, with 15 bases lying between them. CDR3 sequence (DNA): TGTGCCAGCTTACTGTGGGGCGACCAGCCCCAGCATTTT. It translates to CASLLWGDQPQHF.